Listed below are T cell receptor beta chains from one sample, sequenced in a study of blood T cell repertoires in COVID-19. Measured with immunoSEQ multiplex PCR; TCRdb has only the in-frame clones, and not every one. Of around 100,000 clones in the sample, under 90% were seen once. The sample was peripheral blood. The receptors were gathered from a human donor in a cohort sampled during active or convalescent COVID-19. Each CDR3 is given with its conserved first and last residue. A D gene is named only where the DNA matches it firmly. Size values are once, few and many counts, or a class for expanded clones, and some rows have none.

clone_size,v_call,d_call,j_call,cdr3_nt,cdr3_aa
few,TRBV28,TRBD1,TRBJ1-4,TGTGCCAGCAGTCTCCCGAACGGACAGGGGGACGAAAAACTGTTTTTT,CASSLPNGQGDEKLFF
-,TRBV6-1,-,TRBJ1-4,TGTGCCAGCAGTGAACCTGGGCTTCGAGGGTATGAAAAACTGTTTTTT,CASSEPGLRGYEKLFF
few,TRBV11-2,-,TRBJ2-7,TGTGCCAGCAGCTTAGATGGACAATCCTACGAGCAGTACTTC,CASSLDGQSYEQYF
-,TRBV4-1,-,TRBJ1-6,TGCGCCAGCAGCCAAGAATACAGTTCCACCTCCAGTTCACCCCTCCACTTT,CASSQEYSSTSSSPLHF
-,TRBV18,-,TRBJ1-2,TGTGCCAGCAACGGGGGGGACTATGGCTACACCTTC,CASNGGDYGYTF
-,TRBV11-2,-,TRBJ1-1,TGTGCCAGCAGCTTAGATTGGCAGGGGAGTACTGAAGCTTTCTTT,CASSLDWQGSTEAFF
-,TRBV11-1,TRBD1,TRBJ2-7,TGTGCCAGCAGCTTGGACAGGTCCTACGAGCAGTACTTC,CASSLDRSYEQYF
-,TRBV28,-,TRBJ1-5,TGTGCCAGCTCGAGGGCACAGCCCCAGCATTTT,CASSRAQPQHF
-,TRBV5-6,TRBD1,TRBJ1-2,TGTGCCAGCAGCAAGGGACAGGGTTATTATGGCTACACCTTC,CASSKGQGYYGYTF
-,TRBV30,TRBD1,TRBJ1-5,TGTGCCTGGAGTCGCAGGGGGATCGGCAATCAGCCCCAGCATTTT,CAWSRRGIGNQPQHF
-,TRBV7-6,-,TRBJ1-3,TGTGCCAGCAGCCTAGGGTGGCAGATCTCTGGAAACACCATATATTTT,CASSLGWQISGNTIYF
-,TRBV2,-,TRBJ2-1,TGTGCCAGCAGTGGTTCGGTATACAATGAGCAGTTCTTC,CASSGSVYNEQFF
-,TRBV7-9,-,TRBJ2-7,TGTGCCAGCAGCTCCCCCCCGGGGTCAAACGAGCAGTACTTC,CASSSPPGSNEQYF
many,TRBV29-1,-,TRBJ1-4,TGCAGCGCACTACAGATGGGGCATGAAAAACTGTTTTTT,CSALQMGHEKLFF
few,TRBV4-1,-,TRBJ2-7,TGCGCCAGCAGCCAAGCGGCCAGCGGCGAGCAGTACTTC,CASSQAASGEQYF
-,TRBV10-3,-,TRBJ2-3,TGTGCCATCCTCCTAACAGGGACAGATACGCAGTATTTT,CAILLTGTDTQYF
few,TRBV19,-,TRBJ1-5,TGTGCCAGTAGTATTATGGCAGTTAGCAATCAGCCCCAGCATTTT,CASSIMAVSNQPQHF
-,TRBV3-1/TRBV3-2,TRBD1,TRBJ2-1,TGTGCCAGCAGCCAGGGGGGACAGGGGCGGAATGAGCAGTTCTTC,CASSQGGQGRNEQFF
-,TRBV5-1,-,TRBJ1-5,TGCGCCAGCAGCTTGTCAGGGTCTATAGATAGCAATCAGCCCCAGCATTTT,CASSLSGSIDSNQPQHF
-,TRBV6-1,-,TRBJ1-5,TGTGCCAGCAGTGAATTAAGGACGGGAGGCGATCAGCCCCAGCATTTT,CASSELRTGGDQPQHF
-,TRBV28,-,TRBJ2-1,TGTGCCAGCAGTTTTGGCGCAGCGGAGCAGTTCTTC,CASSFGAAEQFF
-,TRBV5-6,-,TRBJ2-3,TGTGCCAGCAGCTTCCCGGCAGGGCTGGCAGATACGCAGTATTTT,CASSFPAGLADTQYF
-,TRBV18,-,TRBJ1-1,TGTGCCAGCTCACCTCGAGAGGGCACTGAAGCTTTCTTT,CASSPREGTEAFF
-,TRBV7-3,-,TRBJ2-3,TGTGCCAGCAGCTTGGGGTTGGGGCGCACAGATACGCAGTATTTT,CASSLGLGRTDTQYF
-,TRBV5-4,-,TRBJ1-1,TGTGCCAGCAGCTTGGCCGGCGGGGTCGTGAACACTGAAGCTTTCTTT,CASSLAGGVVNTEAFF
-,TRBV24-1,-,TRBJ1-2,TGTGCCACCAGTCAGACAGAGTATGGCTACACCTTC,CATSQTEYGYTF
many,TRBV2,TRBD2,TRBJ2-5,TGTGCCAGCAGTGAAGGGCTAGCGGGGGGCCAACAAGAGACCCAGTACTTC,CASSEGLAGGQQETQYF
-,TRBV13,-,TRBJ2-7,TGTGCCAGCAGCTTAGGCAGGGAAGAGCAGTACTTC,CASSLGREEQYF
-,TRBV7-2,TRBD1,TRBJ1-4,TGTGCCAGCAGCTTAGAGGGACCCGGGACAGGGGGTGAAAAACTGTTTTTT,CASSLEGPGTGGEKLFF
-,TRBV19,-,TRBJ2-3,TGTGCCAGTAGTATAGAAAGGAGGCCTACAGATACGCAGTATTTT,CASSIERRPTDTQYF
-,TRBV11-3,-,TRBJ1-4,TGTGCCAGCAGTCAAGACAGGCAAAATGAAAAACTGTTTTTT,CASSQDRQNEKLFF
few,TRBV11-2,-,TRBJ1-6,TGTGCCAGCAGCTTAGGGCCGGAGAATAATTCACCCCTCCACTTT,CASSLGPENNSPLHF
few,TRBV5-6,TRBD1,TRBJ1-6,TGTGCCAGCAGCTTTAGGGACAGGGCCATTTCACCCCTCCACTTT,CASSFRDRAISPLHF
-,TRBV5-6,-,TRBJ2-7,TGTGCCAGCAGCTTACCAACCTGGTACGGGGGCGAGCAGTACTTC,CASSLPTWYGGEQYF
-,TRBV7-9,-,TRBJ1-4,TGTGCCAGCAGGGTGCTAGGTTCACACAATGAAAAACTGTTTTTT,CASRVLGSHNEKLFF
-,TRBV7-2,TRBD1,TRBJ1-1,TGTGCCAGCAGCAGACGGACAGGGGGGAACACTGAAGCTTTCTTT,CASSRRTGGNTEAFF
-,TRBV19,TRBD1,TRBJ1-1,TGTGCCAGTAAGTCGCAAGCGAAGGGGACAGGGGTCACTGAAGCTTTCTTT,CASKSQAKGTGVTEAFF
-,TRBV6-5,-,TRBJ2-5,TGTGCCAGCAGTTACACGGCAGGGATCCAAGAGACCCAGTACTTC,CASSYTAGIQETQYF
-,TRBV11-2,-,TRBJ1-2,TGTGCCAGCAGCTTAGGAGGGAATGGCTACACCTTC,CASSLGGNGYTF
-,TRBV10-3,-,TRBJ2-5,TGTGCCATCAGTGAGTCGATGGGGCGGGGCCAAGAGACCCAGTACTTC,CAISESMGRGQETQYF
-,TRBV29-1,-,TRBJ1-4,TGCAGCAGCCGACGGGGCGGGGATGAAAAACTGTTTTTT,CSSRRGGDEKLFF
-,TRBV5-6,-,TRBJ1-2,TGTGCCAGCAGCCCGGACATATACTATGGCTACACCTTC,CASSPDIYYGYTF
-,TRBV6-1,TRBD1,TRBJ1-5,TGTGCCAGCAGTGAGAAAACACCGGGACAGGGGGCCAGGAATCAGCCCCAGCATTTT,CASSEKTPGQGARNQPQHF
-,TRBV4-1,-,TRBJ1-1,TGCGCCAGCAGCCAAGATCGACTTAAAGTGGCTGAAGCTTTCTTT,CASSQDRLKVAEAFF
few,TRBV7-3,-,TRBJ2-7,TGTGCCAGCAGCTTGCAAGGTTCAGGAAACTACGAGCAGTACTTC,CASSLQGSGNYEQYF
-,TRBV5-1,TRBD1,TRBJ2-7,TGCGCCAGCAGCCAGTCGGACAGGGGGTCCCACGAGCAGTACTTC,CASSQSDRGSHEQYF
-,TRBV7-8,-,TRBJ2-5,TGTGCCAGCAGCTTTAACAACAGGGTTCGGGAGACCCAGTACTTC,CASSFNNRVRETQYF
-,TRBV11-2,-,TRBJ2-2,TGTGCCAGCAGCCCCCGGTGGGGGGGCCAGACCGGGGAGCTGTTTTTT,CASSPRWGGQTGELFF
-,TRBV27,TRBD2,TRBJ2-2,TGTGCCAGCCGGGACTACTACCTCGGGGAGCTGTTTTTT,CASRDYYLGELFF
-,TRBV6-5,-,TRBJ1-6,TGTGCCAGCAGTTCCGGGACAAGTACAAATTCACCCCTCCACTTT,CASSSGTSTNSPLHF
-,TRBV7-2,-,TRBJ1-1,TGTGCCAGCAGCTTAGCTTTCCTATCAGGGAACACTGAAGCTTTCTTT,CASSLAFLSGNTEAFF